The clone carrying this T cell receptor (beta chain) was recorded once. Its target is not known. V lost 1 base and J 6 bases, leaving 14 bases between the germline ends. Germline lookup yields CDR1 SGHDT and CDR2 YYEEEE. This CDR3 contains 14 residues. The data originate from a study of early T cells in non-severe SARS-CoV-2 infection. Study information: Bulk RNA isolated from unsorted whole blood underwent sequencing; chains were not paired.

Study-level points and caveats: The VDJdb matching leaned toward anti-spike CD8 responses and overlooked private and CD4 specificities.

cDNA molecules, individually, were tagged with unique molecular identifiers. A single record per CDR3 protein comes from TCRdb applying MiXCR to the 5' RACE reads. The repertoire holds approximately 67,000 distinct CDR3 sequences, with more than 9% as singletons. The chain carries TRBV5-6 and TRBJ2-7; D gene unclear. The source is an adult who was a healthcare worker with PCR-confirmed SARS-CoV-2 infection or an uninfected control (not recorded which). Source material: whole blood. The CDR3 DNA reads TGTGCCAGCAGCTTGTACGCTGGACGGGTCGAGCAGTACTTC. Amino acids: CASSLYAGRVEQYF. Based on the CDR3 plus reference TRBV5-6 and TRBJ2-7, the full variable domain is DAGVTQSPTHLIKTRGQQVTLRCSPKSGHDTVSWYQQALGQGPQFIFQYYEEEERQRGNFPDRFSGHQFPNYSSELNVNALLLGDSALYLCASSLYAGRVEQYFGPGTRLTVT.